These 17 T cell receptor beta chains were all obtained from the same sample, sequenced in a study of CD8 T cells in ankylosing spondylitis. Study results and caveats: A motif in TCR beta, a set of roughly eight highly homologous variants, appeared characteristic of ankylosing spondylitis blood.

These receptors have no identified antigens. TCRdb fed the 5' RACE reads into MiXCR, producing one record per CDR3 protein. The repertoire has a few hundred thousand distinct CDR3 sequences, roughly 15% of them found once; the top ten carry around 0.92%. The specimen sequenced was blood, either unsorted or a sorted T cell fraction (not recorded which). These receptors all come from a male donor with ankylosing spondylitis.

This clonotype was counted between two and nine times. This chain joins TRBV12-3 or TRBV12-4 and TRBJ1-2, with 7 bases matching TRBD1. V lost 7 bases, J lost 6 bases, and 17 bases stayed unmatched. The CDR3 spans 16 residues. CDR3 coding DNA: TGTGCCAGCACCACCGACGCACTGACAGGGAGCCATGGCTACACCTTC. It codes for CASTTDALTGSHGYTF.

This clonotype was observed a few times. This chain joins TRBV20-1 and TRBJ2-7; TRBD2 agrees at 9 bases. V shed 0 bases, J shed 0 bases, and the junction held 18 bases outside the gene matches. CDR1 and CDR2 (germline): DFQATT, SNEGSKA (reference sequence). The CDR3 loop spans 20 amino acids. The CDR3 nucleotides are TGCAGTGCTAGAGATCCGGGGCGGGCTAGCGGGGTTCCCTCCTCCTACGAGCAGTACTTC. It codes for CSARDPGRASGVPSSYEQYF.

This clonotype was seen a few times. The chain combines TRBV2 with TRBJ2-7; D ambiguous. The V end lost 3 bases, the J end lost 2 bases, and 11 bases lay between the germline ends. Per germline, CDR1 SNHLY and CDR2 FYNNEI. The CDR3 covers 14 residues. The CDR3 DNA is TGTGCCAGCAGTGATCTGGACGGAGCCTACGAGCAGTACTTC. Encoded protein: CASSDLDGAYEQYF. The variable domain in full, with the rest retrieved from reference TRBV2 and TRBJ2-7, is EPEVTQTPSHQVTQMGQEVILRCVPISNHLYFYWYRQILGQKVEFLVSFYNNEISEKSEIFDDQFSVERPDGSNFTLKIRSTKLEDSAMYFCASSDLDGAYEQYFGPGTRLTVT.

This clonotype was recorded many times. The chain uses TRBV5-1 and TRBJ2-3; 9 nucleotides line up with TRBD2. Germline CDR1 and CDR2: SGHRS and YFSETQ. V lost 2 bases to trimming and J lost 0 bases; unmatched junction nucleotides: 4. The CDR3 extends over 16 amino acids. The chain's CDR3 is CASSFSTSGSTDTQYF. CDR3 DNA: TGCGCCAGCAGCTTCTCGACTAGCGGCAGCACAGATACGCAGTATTTT.

The chain links TRBV20-1 to TRBJ2-1; D perhaps matches TRBD2 (6 bases). With 0 bases removed from V and 0 bases from J, the gap between germline ends came to 9 bases. Germline CDR1 DFQATT, CDR2 SNEGSKA (reference sequence). This CDR3 has 15 amino acids. CDR3 sequence (DNA): TGCAGTGCTAGAGATGCTAGCGCCTCCTACAATGAGCAGTTCTTC. This encodes CSARDASASYNEQFF.

This chain links TRBV5-1 with TRBJ1-2; 9 bases are shared with TRBD1. Trimming at V came to 3 bases and at J to 4 bases, leaving 7 bases not matched to a gene. From germline, CDR1 is SGHRS and CDR2 YFSETQ. The CDR3 is 15 amino acids. Here the CDR3 DNA reads TGCGCCAGCAGCTACGGACAGGGGACCCTCTATGGCTACACCTTC. It is translated as CASSYGQGTLYGYTF.

This clonotype was seen only a few times. The gene calls are TRBV5-1 and TRBJ2-5, with 7 bases fitting TRBD1. Trimming took 1 base from V and 0 from J; bases not matched to a gene: 9. Germline V gene data show CDR1 as SGHRS and CDR2 as YFSETQ. The CDR3 totals 17 residues. CDR3 in amino acids: CASSLSLSRGNQETQYF. CDR3 DNA sequence: TGCGCCAGCAGCTTGTCTCTGTCCAGGGGGAACCAAGAGACCCAGTACTTC.

This clonotype was seen only a few times. The rearrangement links TRBV12-3 or TRBV12-4 to TRBJ1-2; tentative D call: TRBD1 (6 bases). The V gene lost 8 bases and the J gene lost 3 bases, with 10 bases spanning the gap. This CDR3 spans 12 amino acids. CDR3 loop: CASSGTYYGYTF. The CDR3 DNA reads as TGTGCCAGCTCAGGGACATACTATGGCTACACCTTC.

This clonotype has a handful of counts. This chain uses TRBV7-9 with TRBJ2-2; 8 bases align to TRBD1. The CDR3 sequence is 14 residues long. Germline values: CDR1 SEHNR, CDR2 FQNEAQ (reference sequence). Trimming removed 5 bases from V and 5 bases from J; junction bases left unmatched: 4. CDR3 region: CASSTRQGTGELFF. In DNA form, the CDR3 reads TGTGCCAGCAGCACACGACAGGGGACCGGGGAGCTGTTTTTT.

Many counts were recorded for this clonotype. V and J are TRBV30 and TRBJ1-2; D gene uncertain. Trimming took 1 base from V and 1 from J, leaving 7 bases between them. The germline V gene has CDR1 GTSNPN and CDR2 SVGIG (reference sequence). The CDR3 has 13 residues. The CDR3 reads CAWSGGFNYGYTF. DNA of the CDR3: TGTGCCTGGAGTGGGGGTTTTAACTATGGCTACACCTTC. Based on the CDR3 plus reference TRBV30 and TRBJ1-2, the full variable domain is SQTIHQWPATLVQPVGSPLSLECTVEGTSNPNLYWYRQAAGRGLQLLFYSVGIGQISSEVPQNLSASRPQDRQFILSSKKLLLSDSGFYLCAWSGGFNYGYTFGSGTRLTVV.

The J gene is TRBJ2-1, the V gene TRBV28; D possibly corresponds to TRBD2 (6 bases). The V gene's germline CDR1 is MDHEN and CDR2 SYDVKM. Trimming removed 8 bases at V and 9 bases at J, with 11 bases between. The CDR3 runs to 11 residues. CDR3 protein: CASYSGIEQFF. CDR3 bases: TGTGCCAGCTATAGCGGTATTGAGCAGTTCTTC.

The chain couples TRBV7-9 to TRBJ1-2; tentative D call: TRBD1 (6 bases). Trimming pared 6 bases from V and 5 bases from J, leaving 16 bases between. Germline V gives CDR1 SEHNR, CDR2 FQNEAQ (reference sequence). The length of the CDR3 is 14 residues. The CDR3 coding sequence is TGTGCCAGCAGTATGACCCGGACAGATTATGGCTACACCTTC. Its translation: CASSMTRTDYGYTF.

This clonotype was picked up a small number of times. The V call is TRBV7-3, the J call TRBJ2-1; TRBD2 might be the D (6 bases). V lost 1 base and J lost 3, with 13 bases in between. The CDR3 is made up of 16 amino acids. Germline V CDR1 and CDR2: SGHTA, FQGTGA. The CDR3 protein is CASSLMGTSNYNEQFF. The CDR3 nucleotides read TGTGCCAGCAGCTTAATGGGCACTAGCAACTACAATGAGCAGTTCTTC.

There are a few counts of this clonotype. The V call is TRBV7-7, the J call TRBJ2-5; D may be TRBD1 or TRBD2 (6 bases each). V was trimmed by 5 bases and J by 3 bases, leaving 10 bases between them. This CDR3 contains 13 residues. Per the germline V gene, CDR1 is SSHAT and CDR2 is FNYEAQ (reference sequence). CDR3 sequence: CASSARGEETQYF. Written as DNA, the CDR3 is TGTGCCAGCAGCGCGAGGGGGGAAGAGACCCAGTACTTC.

The sample holds a few counts of this clonotype. The chain carries TRBV7-8 and TRBJ2-5; possibly TRBD1 for D (6 bases). This CDR3 is built from 17 residues. Germline V CDR1 and CDR2: SGHVS, FQNEAQ. Trimming shortened V by 1 base and J by 3 bases, and 18 bases separated the two germline ends. CDR3 residues: CASSLDDRWESEETQYF. The CDR3 DNA follows: TGTGCCAGCAGCTTAGACGACAGGTGGGAGAGTGAAGAGACCCAGTACTTC. The whole variable domain, remainder taken from reference TRBV7-8 and TRBJ2-5, is GAGVSQSPRYKVAKRGQDVALRCDPISGHVSLFWYQQALGQGPEFLTYFQNEAQLDKSGLPSDRFFAERPEGSVSTLKIQRTQQEDSAVYLCASSLDDRWESEETQYFGPGTRLLVL.

The V call is TRBV11-3, the J call TRBJ2-5; unclear D gene. The germline CDR1 and CDR2 sequences are SGHNT and YENEEA. The CDR3 consists of 13 residues. V was pared by 3 bases and J by 2 bases, with 7 bases between. CDR3 sequence reads: CASSLNFQETQYF. The CDR3 nucleotides are TGTGCCAGCAGCTTGAACTTTCAAGAGACCCAGTACTTC.

This clonotype was observed a few times. The J gene is TRBJ2-1, the V gene TRBV5-1; 7 bases are a match to TRBD2. This CDR3 has 15 amino acids. Germline V CDR1 and CDR2: SGHRS, YFSETQ. The ends lost 10 bases at V and 2 bases at J; junction bases unmatched: 12. CDR3 protein: CACAPAGVTYNEQFF. Here the CDR3 DNA reads TGCGCCTGCGCCCCGGCGGGAGTCACCTACAATGAGCAGTTCTTC.